A selection of T cell receptor beta chains follows, all from one sample in a study of T cell repertoires in ileal Crohn's disease. Sequencing used immunoSEQ multiplex PCR; TCRdb keeps in-frame clones, though not all of them. The data contain about 5,500 clones, around 81% of them singletons. Sequencing was carried out using ileal tissue. The receptors shown here come from an adult with Crohn's disease. Each CDR3 is given with its conserved first and last residue. The order of the fields is clone size, V gene, J gene, D gene, CDR3 protein, CDR3 DNA. The D gene is left open where the match is weak. For some rows the clone size is stated as once, few or many, or as a class when expanded; others skip it.

clone_size: .; v_call: TRBV19; j_call: TRBJ2-1; d_call: TRBD1; cdr3_aa: CASTPGDRERRQFF; cdr3_nt: TGTGCCAGTACCCCGGGGGACAGGGAGAGGCGGCAGTTCTTC
clone_size: .; v_call: TRBV9; j_call: TRBJ2-3; d_call: TRBD1; cdr3_aa: CASSAGGAFPDTQYF; cdr3_nt: TGTGCCAGCAGTGCAGGGGGCGCGTTCCCAGATACGCAGTATTTT
clone_size: .; v_call: TRBV28; j_call: TRBJ1-1; d_call: TRBD1; cdr3_aa: CASRGWDRGINTEAFF; cdr3_nt: TGTGCCAGCAGGGGGTGGGACAGGGGGATTAACACTGAAGCTTTCTTT
clone_size: .; v_call: TRBV28; j_call: TRBJ2-1; d_call: TRBD2; cdr3_aa: CASSGRLAGGYNEQFF; cdr3_nt: TGTGCCAGCAGTGGGCGACTAGCGGGGGGGTACAATGAGCAGTTCTTC
clone_size: .; v_call: TRBV7-9; j_call: TRBJ2-5; d_call: .; cdr3_aa: CASRLQETQYF; cdr3_nt: TGTGCCAGCAGACTCCAAGAGACCCAGTACTTC
clone_size: few; v_call: TRBV4-2; j_call: TRBJ2-3; d_call: .; cdr3_aa: CASSQLADSTDTQYF; cdr3_nt: TGTGCCAGCAGCCAATTAGCGGATAGCACAGATACGCAGTATTTT
clone_size: .; v_call: TRBV6-4; j_call: TRBJ2-1; d_call: .; cdr3_aa: CASSDQGGNEQFF; cdr3_nt: TGTGCCAGCAGTGACCAGGGGGGTAATGAGCAGTTCTTC
clone_size: .; v_call: TRBV19; j_call: TRBJ1-2; d_call: TRBD1; cdr3_aa: CASSIAETGAYGYTF; cdr3_nt: TGTGCCAGTAGTATAGCCGAGACAGGGGCCTATGGCTACACCTTC
clone_size: .; v_call: TRBV28; j_call: TRBJ2-3; d_call: .; cdr3_aa: CASSFTVQGTSTDTQYF; cdr3_nt: TGTGCCAGCAGTTTTACGGTGCAGGGAACTAGCACAGATACGCAGTATTTT
clone_size: .; v_call: TRBV6-4; j_call: TRBJ2-1; d_call: TRBD1; cdr3_aa: CASSDSGGQGHNEQFF; cdr3_nt: TGTGCCAGCAGTGACTCGGGAGGACAGGGGCACAATGAGCAGTTCTTC
clone_size: .; v_call: TRBV2; j_call: TRBJ1-5; d_call: .; cdr3_aa: CASRRGGDQPQHF; cdr3_nt: TGTGCCAGCAGGAGGGGGGGCGATCAGCCCCAGCATTTT
clone_size: few; v_call: TRBV6-1; j_call: TRBJ2-1; d_call: TRBD1; cdr3_aa: CASSEDRGRYNEQFF; cdr3_nt: TGTGCCAGCAGTGAAGACAGGGGGCGTTACAATGAGCAGTTCTTC
clone_size: .; v_call: TRBV7-2; j_call: TRBJ2-1; d_call: TRBD2; cdr3_aa: CASSGAGGGGNEQFF; cdr3_nt: TGTGCCAGCAGCGGAGCGGGGGGGGGAGGTAATGAGCAGTTCTTC
clone_size: .; v_call: TRBV30; j_call: TRBJ2-1; d_call: TRBD1; cdr3_aa: CAWSNQGVEQFF; cdr3_nt: TGTGCCTGGAGTAATCAGGGGGTTGAGCAGTTCTTC
clone_size: .; v_call: TRBV27; j_call: TRBJ2-4; d_call: TRBD2; cdr3_aa: CASSLSPNSGRGNIQYF; cdr3_nt: TGTGCCAGCAGTTTATCCCCCAATAGCGGGAGGGGGAACATTCAGTACTTC
clone_size: .; v_call: TRBV10-2; j_call: TRBJ1-2; d_call: .; cdr3_aa: CASSEYRNYGYTF; cdr3_nt: TGCGCCAGCAGTGAGTACAGGAACTATGGCTACACCTTC
clone_size: .; v_call: TRBV6-4; j_call: TRBJ2-7; d_call: .; cdr3_aa: CASSPASPDTGEQYF; cdr3_nt: TGTGCCAGCAGTCCGGCTAGCCCAGATACAGGGGAGCAGTACTTC
clone_size: .; v_call: TRBV30; j_call: TRBJ2-7; d_call: .; cdr3_aa: CAWSQTPGEVQYF; cdr3_nt: TGTGCCTGGAGTCAAACCCCAGGGGAAGTGCAGTACTTC
clone_size: .; v_call: TRBV30; j_call: TRBJ2-7; d_call: .; cdr3_aa: CAWSHGRGEQYF; cdr3_nt: TGTGCCTGGAGCCACGGTAGGGGTGAGCAGTACTTC
clone_size: .; v_call: TRBV23-1; j_call: TRBJ2-1; d_call: TRBD2; cdr3_aa: CASPPGLAGGPSGNEQFF; cdr3_nt: TGCGCCAGCCCCCCGGGACTAGCGGGAGGGCCCTCTGGCAATGAGCAGTTCTTC
clone_size: .; v_call: TRBV5-8; j_call: TRBJ1-4; d_call: TRBD1; cdr3_aa: CASSKGQGDEKLFF; cdr3_nt: TGTGCCAGCAGCAAGGGACAGGGAGATGAAAAACTGTTTTTT
clone_size: .; v_call: TRBV28; j_call: TRBJ1-6; d_call: .; cdr3_aa: CASSLLVQGNNSPLHF; cdr3_nt: TGTGCCAGCAGTCTCCTCGTGCAGGGGAATAATTCACCCCTCCACTTT
clone_size: .; v_call: TRBV4-1; j_call: TRBJ2-1; d_call: .; cdr3_aa: CASSRERDTSSYNEQFF; cdr3_nt: TGCGCCAGCAGCCGCGAAAGGGACACCAGCTCCTACAATGAGCAGTTCTTC
clone_size: once; v_call: TRBV9; j_call: TRBJ1-5; d_call: TRBD1; cdr3_aa: CASSVPLPDRGNQPQHF; cdr3_nt: TGTGCCAGCAGCGTACCCCTTCCTGACAGGGGAAATCAGCCCCAGCATTTT
clone_size: .; v_call: TRBV25-1; j_call: TRBJ2-1; d_call: TRBD2; cdr3_aa: CASSEYRWEGEQFF; cdr3_nt: TGTGCCAGCAGTGAGTATCGGTGGGAGGGTGAGCAGTTCTTC
clone_size: .; v_call: TRBV19; j_call: TRBJ2-7; d_call: TRBD1; cdr3_aa: CASADRAAYEQYF; cdr3_nt: TGTGCCAGTGCCGACAGGGCCGCCTACGAGCAGTACTTC
clone_size: .; v_call: TRBV7-3; j_call: TRBJ1-1; d_call: .; cdr3_aa: CASSLTVGSEAFF; cdr3_nt: TGTGCCAGCAGCCTGACGGTGGGCTCTGAAGCTTTCTTT
clone_size: .; v_call: TRBV18; j_call: TRBJ1-2; d_call: .; cdr3_aa: CASSPRRENYGYTF; cdr3_nt: TGTGCCAGCTCACCACGGAGAGAAAACTATGGCTACACCTTC
clone_size: .; v_call: TRBV27; j_call: TRBJ1-1; d_call: .; cdr3_aa: CASSLRENTEAFF; cdr3_nt: TGTGCCAGCAGTTTACGGGAGAACACTGAAGCTTTCTTT
clone_size: .; v_call: TRBV5-1; j_call: TRBJ2-5; d_call: TRBD1; cdr3_aa: CASTWSGQGQETQYF; cdr3_nt: TGCGCCAGCACCTGGTCGGGACAGGGCCAAGAGACCCAGTACTTC
clone_size: .; v_call: TRBV28; j_call: TRBJ2-7; d_call: .; cdr3_aa: CASSLSGYEQYF; cdr3_nt: TGTGCCAGCAGTTTATCGGGGTACGAGCAGTACTTC
clone_size: .; v_call: TRBV7-9; j_call: TRBJ2-7; d_call: .; cdr3_aa: CASSLAPSTDYEQYF; cdr3_nt: TGTGCCAGCAGCTTAGCCCCCTCTACCGACTACGAGCAGTACTTC
clone_size: .; v_call: TRBV4-1; j_call: TRBJ1-2; d_call: .; cdr3_aa: CASSQDYLGRSKYGYTF; cdr3_nt: TGCGCCAGCAGCCAAGATTATCTGGGCAGAAGTAAATATGGCTACACCTTC
clone_size: .; v_call: TRBV9; j_call: TRBJ1-2; d_call: .; cdr3_aa: CASSANYGYTF; cdr3_nt: TGTGCCAGCAGCGCGAACTATGGCTACACCTTC
clone_size: once; v_call: TRBV19; j_call: TRBJ2-2; d_call: TRBD2; cdr3_aa: CASAVLAGGDTGELFF; cdr3_nt: TGTGCCAGTGCGGTTTTAGCGGGAGGAGACACCGGGGAGCTGTTTTTT
clone_size: .; v_call: TRBV29-1; j_call: TRBJ2-1; d_call: TRBD1; cdr3_aa: CSAAGQGHNEQFF; cdr3_nt: TGCAGCGCTGCGGGACAGGGACACAATGAGCAGTTCTTC
clone_size: .; v_call: TRBV5-1; j_call: TRBJ2-1; d_call: TRBD1; cdr3_aa: CASSWGQGDYNEQFF; cdr3_nt: TGCGCCAGCAGCTGGGGACAGGGGGACTACAATGAGCAGTTCTTC
clone_size: .; v_call: TRBV13; j_call: TRBJ2-3; d_call: TRBD2; cdr3_aa: CASSYRTSGRTDTQYF; cdr3_nt: TGTGCCAGCAGCTACCGGACTAGCGGCCGCACAGATACGCAGTATTTT
clone_size: .; v_call: TRBV4-1; j_call: TRBJ2-7; d_call: TRBD1; cdr3_aa: CASSAHIFRGSTYEQYF; cdr3_nt: TGCGCCAGCAGCGCGCATATCTTCAGGGGGAGCACCTACGAGCAGTACTTC
clone_size: .; v_call: TRBV6-1; j_call: TRBJ1-1; d_call: TRBD1; cdr3_aa: CASSGQGAGAFF; cdr3_nt: TGTGCCAGCAGCGGACAGGGGGCCGGAGCTTTCTTT
clone_size: few; v_call: TRBV5-4; j_call: TRBJ2-5; d_call: .; cdr3_aa: CASSPPGQGQETQYF; cdr3_nt: TGTGCCAGCAGCCCCCCTGGGCAGGGACAAGAGACCCAGTACTTC
clone_size: .; v_call: TRBV29-1; j_call: TRBJ1-2; d_call: .; cdr3_aa: CSVRTANYGYTF; cdr3_nt: TGCAGCGTCCGGACAGCTAACTATGGCTACACCTTC